A single sample gave rise to the 14 T cell receptor beta chains below, sequenced in a study of blood T cells in healthy people across ages. Combining a sample-barcoded 5' primer with a J-beta primer mix, a second PCR ran for about 6 to 11 cycles. TCRdb passed the 5' RACE reads through MiXCR, listing each CDR3 protein once. Here the sample spans 1.5 million to 2 million distinct CDR3 sequences, roughly 27% being singletons. Specimen: blood. These receptors all come from a woman aged 30 to 39 in good health.

V usage is TRBV12-3 or TRBV12-4 and J usage is TRBJ2-7, with D unclear. Between the trimmed V and J ends, which lost 6 bases and 3 bases, there was a span of 15 bases. The CDR3 length is 14 residues. DNA of the CDR3: TGTGCCAGCAGCGACGCTACAGTTCACTACGAGCAGTACTTC. Residues: CASSDATVHYEQYF.

This clonotype has a count of ten or more. The chain is built from TRBV14 and TRBJ2-7; D unresolved. Germline V lookup: CDR1 SGHDN, CDR2 FVKESK. Trimming shortened V by 3 bases and J by 2 bases, and 5 bases separated the two germline ends. There are 12 residues in the CDR3. CDR3 DNA sequence: TGTGCCAGCAGCCAGGTCCCCTACGAGCAGTACTTC. Its protein is CASSQVPYEQYF. The full variable domain, with the rest looked up from reference TRBV14 and TRBJ2-7, is EAGVTQFPSHSVIEKGQTVTLRCDPISGHDNLYWYRRVMGKEIKFLLHFVKESKQDESGMPNNRFLAERTGGTYSTLKVQPAELEDSGVYFCASSQVPYEQYFGPGTRLTVT.

This clonotype has only a few counts. The rearrangement joins TRBV9 to TRBJ1-1; possibly TRBD1 for D (6 bases). From germline, CDR1 is SGDLS and CDR2 YYNGEE. CDR3 length equals 15 residues. V lost 2 bases and J 1 base, leaving 12 bases between the germline ends. The CDR3 coding sequence is TGTGCCAGCAGCGTCACACAGGGACAGAACACTGAAGCTTTCTTT. Protein product: CASSVTQGQNTEAFF.

The chain has TRBV18 and TRBJ1-1; D might be TRBD1 (6 bases). The CDR3 has 14 residues. Germline V gene sequence: CDR1 KGHSH, CDR2 LQKENI. V lost 6 bases to trimming and J lost 2 bases, with 13 bases between them. The CDR3 is CASSETGFNTEAFF. The CDR3 bases are TGTGCCAGCTCCGAAACAGGGTTTAACACTGAAGCTTTCTTT.

This clonotype was seen a few times. The J gene is TRBJ1-5, the V gene TRBV20-1, with D possibly TRBD1 on 5 matching bases. Between the trimmed V and J ends, which lost 1 base and 5 bases, there was a span of 12 bases. This CDR3 comprises 14 residues. The germline gives CDR1 DFQATT, CDR2 SNEGSKA (reference sequence). The CDR3 here is CSARAGTNHQPQHF. CDR3 nucleotides: TGCAGTGCTAGAGCGGGGACTAACCATCAGCCCCAGCATTTT.

V and J are TRBV27 and TRBJ2-1; D is unclear. The V and J ends lost 2 bases and 9 bases respectively, with 11 bases between them. Germline V lookup: CDR1 MNHEY, CDR2 SMNVEV (reference sequence). This CDR3 spans 13 amino acids. The CDR3 region has the DNA TGTGCCAGCAGTTTAGGACGGGCGTCTGAGCAGTTCTTC. Protein sequence: CASSLGRASEQFF.

This chain uses TRBV28 with TRBJ2-7; 8 bases fit TRBD2. Germline V gene lookup returns CDR1 MDHEN and CDR2 SYDVKM. The CDR3 consists of 13 residues. V was clipped by 11 bases and J by 3 bases; unmatched bases: 9. This chain's CDR3 is CASRGGTLYEQYF. In DNA, the CDR3 is TGTGCCTCTCGGGGGGGGACCCTCTACGAGCAGTACTTC.

Concerning this clonotype itself: Because it lacks the conserved phenylalanine or tryptophan at the end, this CDR3 is likely a read error. V gene TRBV5-1 combines with J gene TRBJ2-5; D gene uncertain. Germline-derived CDR1 and CDR2 are SGHRS and YFSETQ. Trimming took 2 bases from V and 3 from J, leaving 14 bases between them. CDR3 length equals 15 residues. CDR3 protein: CASSLSERREETQYN. CDR3 bases: TGCGCCAGCAGCTTATCCGAGAGGAGAGAAGAGACCCAGTACAAC.

This clonotype was counted ten times or more. This chain joins TRBV6-5 and TRBJ2-6, with D unresolved. The V gene lost 7 bases and the J gene lost 4 bases, with 14 bases spanning the gap. Germline CDR1 MNHEY, CDR2 SVGAGI. CDR3 size: 15 residues. The CDR3 here is CASTKASSGANVLTF. CDR3 sequence (DNA): TGTGCCAGCACCAAGGCGTCTTCGGGGGCCAACGTCCTGACTTTC.

V gene TRBV20-1 combines with J gene TRBJ2-2; TRBD1 agrees at 7 bases. V shed 0 bases and J 4 bases; nucleotides not matched to a gene: 11. Per germline, CDR1 DFQATT and CDR2 SNEGSKA (reference sequence). The CDR3 is made up of 17 amino acids. The CDR3 loop is CSARDLIRTGTTGELFF. CDR3 bases: TGCAGTGCTAGAGATCTCATCCGGACAGGTACCACCGGGGAGCTGTTTTTT.

About this clonotype: A much larger clone lies one base from this, so it may be a read error. Because it lacks the conserved phenylalanine or tryptophan at the end, this CDR3 is likely a read error. The chain recombines TRBV5-1 with TRBJ2-1; 9 bases match TRBD2. In germline, CDR1 is SGHRS, CDR2 YFSETQ. The junction had 1 base not matched to a gene; V was cut back by 0 bases and J by 3 bases. This CDR3 is 15 amino acids long. CDR3 residues: CASSLGTSDYNEQFL. The DNA of the CDR3 is TGCGCCAGCAGCTTGGGGACTAGCGACTACAATGAGCAGTTCTTG.

The V and J genes are TRBV6-2 or TRBV6-3 and TRBJ2-4, with a possible D match to TRBD1 (7 bases). CDR1 and CDR2 from the germline V gene are MNHEY and SVGEGT. This CDR3 region has 14 residues. The ends were cut back, 6 bases at V and 2 bases at J, with 11 bases in the middle. This CDR3 reads CASSPGGTKNIQYF. In DNA form, the CDR3 reads TGTGCCAGCAGCCCAGGGGGGACCAAAAACATTCAGTACTTC.

V and J are TRBV15 and TRBJ1-2; D might be TRBD1 (5 bases). Per germline, CDR1 LNHNV and CDR2 YYDKDF (reference sequence). The CDR3 has 15 residues. V dropped 0 bases and J dropped 6 bases, with 14 bases sitting between them. CDR3 DNA: TGTGCCACCAGCAGAGAGAAGGCAGGGCGCGATGGCTACACCTTC. Amino acids: CATSREKAGRDGYTF.

To note about this clonotype: As the CDR3 is not closed by the conserved phenylalanine or tryptophan, this likely results from a read error. The chain couples TRBV7-3 to TRBJ2-6, with a tentative D call TRBD2 (7 bases). V was cut by 9 bases and J by 4 bases, with 16 bases left in between. The germline gives CDR1 SGHTA, CDR2 FQGTGA. This CDR3 contains 15 residues. CDR3 protein: CASSAGGAGANVLTV. The CDR3 bases are TGTGCCAGTAGCGCTGGGGGGGCCGGGGCCAACGTCCTGACTGTC.